One and the same sample provided the 3 T cell receptor beta chains below, sequenced in a study of OX40 agonist ivuxolimab in advanced cancers. Repertoires were generated with immunoSEQ multiplex PCR, while TCRdb's copy carries only in-frame clones and drops some. The table lists approximately 100,000 clones, 80% to 95% of them singletons. Sequences were derived from CD4+ or CD8+ T cells sorted from blood, sampled in a trial of the OX40 agonist ivuxolimab. These receptors all come from an adult with an advanced solid tumor such as melanoma, head and neck, liver or kidney cancer.

The chain carries TRBV2 and TRBJ2-2; 8 bases align to TRBD1. The germline gives CDR1 SNHLY, CDR2 FYNNEI. V shed 6 bases and J 1 base; nucleotides not matched to a gene: 4. The CDR3 length is 15 residues. CDR3 in DNA: TGTGCCAGCAGACAAGGACAGGGGAACACCGGGGAGCTGTTTTTT. Amino acids: CASRQGQGNTGELFF.

This clone was picked up one time. The chain uses TRBV6-6 and TRBJ2-1, with 9 bases lining up with TRBD1. The CDR3 runs to 14 residues. Germline lookup yields CDR1 MNHNY and CDR2 SVGAGI (reference sequence). V trimming: 7 bases; J trimming: 6 bases; junction bases outside the gene matches: 7. CDR3 loop: CASTGQGRINEQFF. DNA for the CDR3: TGTGCCAGCACCGGACAGGGGAGAATCAATGAGCAGTTCTTC.

This clone was seen a single time. This rearrangement joins TRBV7-2 to TRBJ1-2; D uncertain. In germline, CDR1 is SGHTA, CDR2 FQGNSA. V gave up 4 bases and J gave up 0 bases, with 12 bases separating them. This CDR3 region has 15 residues. CDR3 nucleotide sequence: TGTGCCAGCAGCTCCGGACCCAAAGCTAACTATGGCTACACCTTC. Translated, it gives CASSSGPKANYGYTF. The full variable domain, in which reference TRBV7-2 and TRBJ1-2 provide the parts outside the CDR3, is GAGVSQSPSNKVTEKGKDVELRCDPISGHTALYWYRQSLGQGLEFLIYFQGNSAPDKSGLPSDRFSAERTGGSVSTLTIQRTQQEDSAVYLCASSSGPKANYGYTFGSGTRLTVV.